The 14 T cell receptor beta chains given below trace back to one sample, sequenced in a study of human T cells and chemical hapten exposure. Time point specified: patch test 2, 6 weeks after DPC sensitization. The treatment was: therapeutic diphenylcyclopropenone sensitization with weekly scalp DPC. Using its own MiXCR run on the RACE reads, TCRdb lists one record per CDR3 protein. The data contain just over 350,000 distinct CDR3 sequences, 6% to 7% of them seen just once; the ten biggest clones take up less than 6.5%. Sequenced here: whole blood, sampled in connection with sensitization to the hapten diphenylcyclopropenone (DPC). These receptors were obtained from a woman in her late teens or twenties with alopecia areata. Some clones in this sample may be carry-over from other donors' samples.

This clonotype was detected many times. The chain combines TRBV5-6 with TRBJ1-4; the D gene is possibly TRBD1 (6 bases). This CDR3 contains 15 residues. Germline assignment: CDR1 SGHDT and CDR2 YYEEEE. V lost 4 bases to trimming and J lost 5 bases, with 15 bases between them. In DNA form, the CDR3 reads TGTGCCAGCAGCGAAACGACAGGCCCCAATGAAAAACTGTTTTTT. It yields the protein CASSETTGPNEKLFF.

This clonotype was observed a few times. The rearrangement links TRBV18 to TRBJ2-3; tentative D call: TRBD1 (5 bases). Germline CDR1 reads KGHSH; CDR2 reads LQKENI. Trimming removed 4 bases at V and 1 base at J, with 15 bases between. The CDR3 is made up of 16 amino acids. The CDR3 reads CASSLMDIPRTDTQYF. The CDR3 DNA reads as TGTGCCAGCTCACTTATGGACATCCCCCGCACAGATACGCAGTATTTT.

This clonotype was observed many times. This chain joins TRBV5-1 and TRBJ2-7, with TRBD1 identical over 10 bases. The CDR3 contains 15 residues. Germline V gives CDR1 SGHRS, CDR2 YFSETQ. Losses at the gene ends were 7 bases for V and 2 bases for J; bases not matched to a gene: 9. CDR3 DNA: TGCGCCAGCTCGTACTCGGGACAGGGGCCCTACGAGCAGTACTTC. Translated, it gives CASSYSGQGPYEQYF.

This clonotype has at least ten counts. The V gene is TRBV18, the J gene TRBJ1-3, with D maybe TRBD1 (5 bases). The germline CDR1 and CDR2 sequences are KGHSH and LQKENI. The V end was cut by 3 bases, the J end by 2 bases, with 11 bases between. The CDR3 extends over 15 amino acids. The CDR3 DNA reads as TGTGCCAGCTCACCCCCTCCAGGGACTGGAAACACCATATATTTT. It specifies CASSPPPGTGNTIYF.

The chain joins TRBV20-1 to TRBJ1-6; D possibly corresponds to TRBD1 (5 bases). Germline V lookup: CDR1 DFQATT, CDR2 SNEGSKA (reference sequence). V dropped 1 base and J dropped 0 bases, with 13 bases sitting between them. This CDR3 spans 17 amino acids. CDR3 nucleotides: TGCAGTGCTAGAGCTCCGACAGAAAGCTCCTATAATTCACCCCTCCACTTT. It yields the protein CSARAPTESSYNSPLHF.

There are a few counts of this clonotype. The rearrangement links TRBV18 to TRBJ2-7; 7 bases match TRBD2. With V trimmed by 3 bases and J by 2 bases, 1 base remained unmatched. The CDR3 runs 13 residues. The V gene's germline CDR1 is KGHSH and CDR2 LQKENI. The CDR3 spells CASSPGGTYEQYF. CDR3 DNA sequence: TGTGCCAGCTCACCGGGAGGGACCTACGAGCAGTACTTC.

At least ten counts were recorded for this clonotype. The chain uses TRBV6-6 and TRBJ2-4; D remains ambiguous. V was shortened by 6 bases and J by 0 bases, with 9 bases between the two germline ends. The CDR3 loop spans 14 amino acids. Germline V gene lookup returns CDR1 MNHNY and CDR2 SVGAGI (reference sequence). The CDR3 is CASSPALAKNIQYF. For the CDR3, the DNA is TGTGCCAGCAGCCCCGCCCTAGCCAAAAACATTCAGTACTTC.

CDR3 region: CASSLRGIGDGYTF. CDR3 nucleotides: TGTGCCAGCAGTTTAAGAGGGATAGGAGATGGCTACACCTTC. V is TRBV28 and J is TRBJ1-2; no definite D call. CDR1 is MDHEN, CDR2 SYDVKM, per germline. V was cut by 2 bases and J by 6 bases, with 13 bases left in between. The CDR3 runs to 14 residues.

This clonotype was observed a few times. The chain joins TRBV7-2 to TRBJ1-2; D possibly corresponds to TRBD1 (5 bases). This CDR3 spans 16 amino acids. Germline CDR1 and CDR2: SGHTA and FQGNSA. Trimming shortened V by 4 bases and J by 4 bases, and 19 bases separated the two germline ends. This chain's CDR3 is CASSSEGTITFYGYTF. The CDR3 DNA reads TGTGCCAGCAGCTCGGAAGGGACGATTACCTTCTATGGCTACACCTTC.

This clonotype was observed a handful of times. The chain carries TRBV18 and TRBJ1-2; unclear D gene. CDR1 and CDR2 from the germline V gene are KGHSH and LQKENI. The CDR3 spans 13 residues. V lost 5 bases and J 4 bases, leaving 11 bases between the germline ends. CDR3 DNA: TGTGCCAGCTCAAATTGGGAGCTCTATGGCTACACCTTC. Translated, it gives CASSNWELYGYTF.

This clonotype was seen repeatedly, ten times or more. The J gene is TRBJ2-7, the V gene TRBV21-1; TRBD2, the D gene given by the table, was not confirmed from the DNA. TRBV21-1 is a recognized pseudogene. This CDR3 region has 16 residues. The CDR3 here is CASSSYLRDSSYEQYF. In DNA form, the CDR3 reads TGTGCCAGCAGCTCATACCTGCGGGACTCCAGCTACGAGCAGTACTTC.

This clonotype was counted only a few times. The CDR3 nucleotides read TGCAGCGTTTTGGGGACAGGGCGCGAGCAGTACTTC. Protein product: CSVLGTGREQYF. The chain couples TRBV29-1 to TRBJ2-7, with 9 bases that match TRBD1. Germline V gene data show CDR1 as SQVTM and CDR2 as ANQGSEA. Trimming cost V 5 bases and J 6 bases; bases outside gene matches: 5. This CDR3 is 12 amino acids long.

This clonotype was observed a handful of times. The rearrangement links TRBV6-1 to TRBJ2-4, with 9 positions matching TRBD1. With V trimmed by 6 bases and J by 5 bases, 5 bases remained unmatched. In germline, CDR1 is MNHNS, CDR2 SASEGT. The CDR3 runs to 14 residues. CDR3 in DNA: TGTGCCAGCAGCACAGGGGGCGCCCAAAACATTCAGTACTTC. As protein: CASSTGGAQNIQYF.

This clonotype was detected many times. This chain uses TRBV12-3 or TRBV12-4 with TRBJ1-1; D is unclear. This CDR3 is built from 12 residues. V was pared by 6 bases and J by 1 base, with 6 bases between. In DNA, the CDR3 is TGTGCCAGCAGAATCCAGAACACTGAAGCTTTCTTT. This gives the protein CASRIQNTEAFF.